Included here is one TCR beta chain sequence, with context. The data are from a study of T cells after somatic rescue of genetic block. This CDR3 comprises 15 residues. CDR1 and CDR2 (germline): KGHSH, LQKENI. The V gene end was trimmed by 3 bases and the J gene end by 4 bases; junction bases not matched to a gene: 8. Libraries were prepared by immunoSEQ multiplex PCR; TCRdb keeps only in-frame clonotypes and omits some of them. The sample carries approximately 110,000 clones, 80% to 95% recorded once. The receptor was derived from a woman aged 18-30 years. The chain is built from TRBV18 and TRBJ1-2; 7 bases match TRBD1. The sequencing input was peripheral blood mononuclear cells (PBMCs). The DNA for the CDR3 is TGTGCCAGCTCACCGGGGGACAGTCGATCCTATGGCTACACCTTC. It encodes CASSPGDSRSYGYTF.